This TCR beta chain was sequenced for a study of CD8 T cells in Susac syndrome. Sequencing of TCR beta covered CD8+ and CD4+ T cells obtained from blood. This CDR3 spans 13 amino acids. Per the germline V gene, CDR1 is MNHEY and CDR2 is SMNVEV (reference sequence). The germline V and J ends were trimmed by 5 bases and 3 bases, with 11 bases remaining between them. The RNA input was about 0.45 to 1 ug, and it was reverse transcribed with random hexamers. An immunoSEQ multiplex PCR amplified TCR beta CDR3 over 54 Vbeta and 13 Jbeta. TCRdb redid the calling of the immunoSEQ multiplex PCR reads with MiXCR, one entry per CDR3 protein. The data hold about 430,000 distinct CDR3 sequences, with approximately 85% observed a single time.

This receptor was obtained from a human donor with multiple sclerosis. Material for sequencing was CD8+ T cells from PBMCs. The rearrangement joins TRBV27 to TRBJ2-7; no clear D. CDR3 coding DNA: TGTGCCAGCAGTGCCACGCCTAGCTACGAGCAGTACTTC. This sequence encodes CASSATPSYEQYF.